The 27 T cell receptor beta chains in this list originate from one sample, sequenced in a study of shared clonotypes between healthy human individuals. Only in-frame clones appear in the TCRdb table, and some are missing; sequencing was by immunoSEQ multiplex PCR. The table records roughly 2,000,000 clones, about 93% of them present only once. Only CD45RO-negative cells positively selected for CCR7 counted as naive CD8 cells, so terminally differentiated effector memory CD45RA+ cells were excluded. Sequenced sample: naive CD8+ T cells from PBMCs. These receptors came from a man aged 18-30 years in good health. Some clones in this sample may be carry-over from other donors' samples.

The rearrangement links TRBV19 to TRBJ1-1, with 7 nucleotides matching TRBD1. Unmatched junction bases numbered 9, after V lost 5 bases and J lost 0 bases. CDR3 length: 16 residues. CDR1 is LNHDA, CDR2 SQIVND, per germline (reference sequence). The CDR3 coding sequence is TGTGCCAGTAGTCCGGCCAGGGGGGCGATGAACACTGAAGCTTTCTTT. It is translated as CASSPARGAMNTEAFF.

V and J are TRBV6-5 and TRBJ2-5; D may correspond to TRBD1 or TRBD2 (5 bases each). Germline V gene lookup returns CDR1 MNHEY and CDR2 SVGAGI. With 2 bases removed from V and 4 bases from J, the gap between germline ends came to 11 bases. This CDR3 has 14 amino acids. In DNA, the CDR3 is TGTGCCAGCAGTTACCGCACTGGGGGAGAGACCCAGTACTTC. Its translation: CASSYRTGGETQYF.

The chain combines TRBV10-3 with TRBJ2-5; the match to TRBD1 covers 9 bases. Germline-derived CDR1 and CDR2 are ENHRY and SYGVKD. The CDR3 has 13 residues. The V and J ends lost 6 bases and 3 bases, in that order; junction bases with no gene match: 2. CDR3 sequence: CAISGDREETQYF. The CDR3 DNA reads TGTGCCATCAGCGGGGACAGGGAAGAGACCCAGTACTTC.

CDR3 in DNA: TGTGCCAGCAGTTCAACAGGGTTAGGGCTCAACGAGCAGTACTTC. This sequence encodes CASSSTGLGLNEQYF. The rearrangement links TRBV27 to TRBJ2-7; maybe TRBD1 (6 bases). Germline V lookup: CDR1 MNHEY, CDR2 SMNVEV (reference sequence). The CDR3 runs 15 residues. Trimming stripped 4 bases from V and 5 bases from J, with 18 bases between.

This clone was found once. The genes are TRBV7-3 and TRBJ2-4; 7 bases map to TRBD1. The V gene's germline CDR1 is SGHTA and CDR2 FQGTGA. Trimming removed 5 bases from V and 2 bases from J; junction bases left unmatched: 6. This CDR3 is 15 amino acids long. The CDR3 region has the DNA TGTGCCAGCAGCCCAGCGGACAGGTCCAAAAACATTCAGTACTTC. Translated: CASSPADRSKNIQYF.

A single count supports this clone. The chain recombines TRBV7-9 with TRBJ2-7; D remains unclear. Trimming took 5 bases from V and 6 from J, leaving 26 bases between them. Germline CDR1 SEHNR, CDR2 FQNEAQ (reference sequence). The CDR3 covers 17 residues. The CDR3 DNA is TGTGCCAGCAGCCCCCCGGCCTATGCTGGCTACGCTACCGAGCAGTACTTC. Encoded protein: CASSPPAYAGYATEQYF.

This chain's CDR3 is CASSPIRSVNTEAFF. The CDR3 DNA reads as TGTGCCAGTAGTCCCATCAGGTCAGTCAACACTGAAGCTTTCTTT. The chain joins TRBV19 to TRBJ1-1; D not resolved. The CDR3 covers 15 residues. Germline CDR1 is LNHDA and CDR2 is SQIVND (reference sequence). Trimming left V 5 bases short and J 2 bases short, with 15 bases between.

The chain employs TRBV9 and TRBJ2-3; 8 bases agree with TRBD2. Germline V CDR1 and CDR2: SGDLS, YYNGEE. CDR3 size: 16 residues. The V and J ends lost 0 bases and 4 bases, in that order; junction bases with no gene match: 7. Here the CDR3 DNA reads TGTGCCAGCAGCGTAGATCCGGGAGGGCCGGCAGATACGCAGTATTTT. This sequence encodes CASSVDPGGPADTQYF.

The V gene is TRBV7-9, the J gene TRBJ2-7; D unresolved. There are 12 residues in the CDR3. V was pared by 5 bases and J by 3 bases, with 8 bases between. Germline lookup yields CDR1 SEHNR and CDR2 FQNEAQ (reference sequence). Here the CDR3 reads CASSDGHYEQYF. The CDR3 coding sequence is TGTGCCAGCAGCGACGGCCACTACGAGCAGTACTTC.

The chain carries TRBV14 and TRBJ2-7; TRBD2 agrees at 8 bases. J gave up 3 bases and V 1 base, and 5 bases lay outside the gene matches. Germline V gene data show CDR1 as SGHDN and CDR2 as FVKESK. The CDR3 runs to 15 residues. The CDR3 DNA follows: TGTGCCAGCAGCCAAGTTGCGGGGGGCATCTACGAGCAGTACTTC. It yields the protein CASSQVAGGIYEQYF.

The chain employs TRBV19 and TRBJ1-5; D gene unclear. This CDR3 is 13 amino acids long. In germline, CDR1 is LNHDA, CDR2 SQIVND (reference sequence). V shed 5 bases and J shed 3 bases, with 8 bases lying between them. The CDR3 DNA reads as TGTGCCAGTAGTCCCGAATCCAATCAGCCCCAGCATTTT. It encodes CASSPESNQPQHF. The full variable domain, completed using reference TRBV19 and TRBJ1-5, is DGGITQSPKYLFRKEGQNVTLSCEQNLNHDAMYWYRQDPGQGLRLIYYSQIVNDFQKGDIAEGYSVSREKKESFPLTVTSAQKNPTAFYLCASSPESNQPQHFGDGTRLSIL.

The chain recombines TRBV9 with TRBJ2-3; the D gene is possibly TRBD2 (5 bases). The CDR3 consists of 16 residues. Germline V gene lookup returns CDR1 SGDLS and CDR2 YYNGEE. Trimming removed 3 bases at V and 1 base at J, with 15 bases between. In nucleotides, the CDR3 is TGTGCCAGCAGCGCGCGCCGGGGAGTCGGCACAGATACGCAGTATTTT. Its translation is CASSARRGVGTDTQYF.

A single count supports this clone. V is TRBV7-9 and J is TRBJ2-2, with 8 bases aligning to TRBD2. The J segment lost 1 base and the V segment lost 3 bases, leaving 13 bases of the junction unmatched. The CDR3 covers 19 residues. Germline CDR1 is SEHNR and CDR2 is FQNEAQ (reference sequence). Here the CDR3 reads CASSFPQLLADLNTGELFF. The CDR3, as DNA: TGTGCCAGCAGCTTCCCTCAGTTACTAGCGGACCTGAACACCGGGGAGCTGTTTTTT.

The CDR3 spells CASSIGWGASEQYF. CDR3 bases: TGTGCCAGTAGTATAGGATGGGGAGCGAGCGAGCAGTACTTC. The V gene is TRBV19, the J gene TRBJ2-7, with a possible D match to TRBD2 (5 bases). This CDR3 is 14 amino acids long. Trimming stripped 1 base from V and 6 bases from J, with 13 bases between. Germline CDR1 and CDR2: LNHDA and SQIVND (reference sequence).

Here the CDR3 DNA reads TGTGCCAGTACCCCTGGTTCACACGGCGGCACTGAAGCTTTCTTT. Translating it yields CASTPGSHGGTEAFF. The chain combines TRBV19 with TRBJ1-1; D remains unclear. The CDR3 totals 15 residues. Looked up from germline, CDR1 is LNHDA and CDR2 is SQIVND (reference sequence). The germline V and J ends were trimmed by 7 bases and 4 bases, with 19 bases remaining between them.

The chain's CDR3 is CASSAPEGRNTEAFF. CDR3 in DNA: TGTGCCAGCAGCGCACCAGAGGGGCGGAACACTGAAGCTTTCTTT. This chain uses TRBV9 with TRBJ1-1, with D possibly matching TRBD1 (5 bases). V was shortened by 3 bases and J by 1 base, with 13 bases between the two germline ends. Germline V gene sequence: CDR1 SGDLS, CDR2 YYNGEE. The CDR3 loop spans 15 amino acids.

This rearrangement joins TRBV9 to TRBJ1-1; no reliable D call. Germline V gene sequence: CDR1 SGDLS, CDR2 YYNGEE. Trimming left V 2 bases short and J 4 bases short, with 12 bases between. CDR3 length: 14 amino acids. CDR3: CASSVGAYSTEAFF. Here the CDR3 DNA reads TGTGCCAGCAGCGTGGGAGCCTATAGCACTGAAGCTTTCTTT.

The gene calls are TRBV27 and TRBJ1-1; D gene unclear. The CDR3 loop spans 14 amino acids. Germline CDR1 reads MNHEY; CDR2 reads SMNVEV (reference sequence). V lost 7 bases and J 1 base, leaving 13 bases between the germline ends. CDR3 region: CASTSDHRNTEAFF. The CDR3 DNA is TGTGCCAGCACTTCCGACCACCGGAACACTGAAGCTTTCTTT.

This clone was seen a single time. The rearrangement joins TRBV28 to TRBJ1-1; perhaps TRBD1 as D (6 bases). There are 15 residues in the CDR3. CDR1 and CDR2 from the germline V gene are MDHEN and SYDVKM. V lost 6 bases, J lost 5 bases, and 19 bases lay in between. Here the CDR3 reads CASSFRWGARTEAFF. In nucleotides, the CDR3 is TGTGCCAGCAGCTTTAGGTGGGGGGCGCGAACTGAAGCTTTCTTT.

The chain joins TRBV13 to TRBJ1-2; TRBD1 matches at 9 bases. CDR1 PRHDT and CDR2 FYEKMQ come from the germline V gene (reference sequence). The CDR3 sequence is 15 residues long. V lost 4 bases to trimming and J lost 3 bases; unmatched junction nucleotides: 6. DNA for the CDR3: TGTGCCAGCAGCTCCCGGGACAGGGTTTACTATGGCTACACCTTC. This gives the protein CASSSRDRVYYGYTF.

This chain joins TRBV27 and TRBJ2-1, with 7 bases lining up with TRBD1. The trim removed 3 bases at V and 6 bases at J, leaving 5 bases unmatched. There are 14 residues in the CDR3. Germline CDR1 and CDR2: MNHEY and SMNVEV (reference sequence). CDR3 sequence reads: CASSFKGQFNEQFF. The CDR3, as DNA: TGTGCCAGCAGTTTTAAGGGACAGTTCAATGAGCAGTTCTTC.

V and J are TRBV9 and TRBJ1-2; the match to TRBD1 covers 7 bases. Germline V gene data show CDR1 as SGDLS and CDR2 as YYNGEE. The J segment lost 8 bases and the V segment lost 3 bases, leaving 13 bases of the junction unmatched. The length of the CDR3 is 15 residues. CDR3 sequence reads: CASSGGQDPTRGYTF. The CDR3 region has the DNA TGTGCCAGCAGCGGCGGACAGGACCCCACTAGGGGCTACACCTTC. Variable domain in full (rest from reference TRBV9 and TRBJ1-2): DSGVTQTPKHLITATGQRVTLRCSPRSGDLSVYWYQQSLDQGLQFLIQYYNGEERAKGNILERFSAQQFPDLHSELNLSSLELGDSALYFCASSGGQDPTRGYTFGSGTRLTVV.

A single count supports this clone. This chain uses TRBV7-6 with TRBJ1-2; possible D gene TRBD1, 5 bases. CDR3 length: 17 residues. Germline assignment: CDR1 SGHVS and CDR2 FNYEAQ. V dropped 1 base and J dropped 0 bases, with 15 bases sitting between them. The CDR3 region is CASSLGRDAGANYGYTF. CDR3 DNA sequence: TGTGCCAGCAGCTTAGGACGGGATGCGGGGGCTAACTATGGCTACACCTTC.

This chain links TRBV27 with TRBJ2-7, with D perhaps TRBD2 (6 bases). This CDR3 region has 12 residues. Trimming pared 6 bases from V and 3 bases from J, leaving 9 bases between. Per germline, CDR1 MNHEY and CDR2 SMNVEV (reference sequence). The CDR3 DNA is TGTGCCAGCAGGCGGGGATACTACGAGCAGTACTTC. Residues: CASRRGYYEQYF.

The chain carries TRBV10-3 and TRBJ2-7; TRBD1 agrees at 7 bases. Trimming at V came to 3 bases and at J to 3 bases, leaving 2 bases not matched to a gene. CDR3 length equals 13 residues. In germline, CDR1 is ENHRY, CDR2 SYGVKD. CDR3 bases: TGTGCCATCAGTGACGGGACAGACTACGAGCAGTACTTC. It encodes CAISDGTDYEQYF.

This sequence joins TRBV28 and TRBJ2-5; 8 bases fit TRBD1. Germline V lookup: CDR1 MDHEN, CDR2 SYDVKM. This CDR3 region has 14 residues. J gave up 4 bases and V 5 bases, and 6 bases lay outside the gene matches. The CDR3 bases are TGTGCCAGCAGTGCGATCGGGACAGGAGAGACCCAGTACTTC. The encoded protein is CASSAIGTGETQYF.

The genes are TRBV28 and TRBJ2-7, with 12 bases lining up with TRBD2. V gave up 3 bases and J gave up 6 bases; unmatched junction bases: 6. This CDR3 is built from 15 residues. Germline V gives CDR1 MDHEN, CDR2 SYDVKM. The DNA of the CDR3 is TGTGCCAGCAGTTTGAGACTAGCGGGAGAGGTCGAGCAGTACTTC. Its translation: CASSLRLAGEVEQYF. The variable domain in full, completed from reference TRBV28 and TRBJ2-7, reads DVKVTQSSRYLVKRTGEKVFLECVQDMDHENMFWYRQDPGLGLRLIYFSYDVKMKEKGDIPEGYSVSREKKERFSLILESASTNQTSMYLCASSLRLAGEVEQYFGPGTRLTVT.